This T cell receptor beta chain derives from a study of long-term antiretroviral therapy in people with HIV. Whole-study results and caveats: From the mid-2000s to the late 2010s, blood was obtained, possibly while participants received older ART regimens. Narrower CDR3 length ranges marked HIV repertoires relative to controls.

Sequencing relied on immunoSEQ assay v3.0, run at survey level. This table comes from immunoSEQ multiplex PCR, and its TCRdb copy is limited to in-frame clones, with some not included. The table includes some 25,000 clones, 75% to 90% detected once. Until DNA extraction, the samples held between about 0.9-11 million cryopreserved PBMC. Of note for this clone: The antigen is not known.

Germline V gene sequence: CDR1 MGHDK, CDR2 SYGVNS. The V and J ends lost 5 bases and 2 bases, in that order; junction bases with no gene match: 5. The CDR3 contains 15 residues. J is TRBJ2-1 and V is TRBV25-1; 8 bases map to TRBD2. The material was unsorted PBMCs, obtained approximately 4.3 years after starting antiretroviral therapy. The TCR was taken from a man aged 25 to 45 with HIV. The CDR3 loop is CASSLRGGAYNEQFF. CDR3 DNA sequence: TGTGCCAGCAGTCTTCGGGGGGGGGCCTACAATGAGCAGTTCTTC. Variable domain in full (rest from reference TRBV25-1 and TRBJ2-1): EADIYQTPRYLVIGTGKKITLECSQTMGHDKMYWYQQDPGMELHLIHYSYGVNSTEKGDLSSESTVSRIRTEHFPLTLESARPSHTSQYLCASSLRGGAYNEQFFGPGTRLTVL.